This T cell receptor beta chain was documented in a study of T cell responses to AZD1222 COVID-19 vaccine. Sequencing was performed with immunoSEQ multiplex PCR; in TCRdb, only in-frame clones are kept and a portion is missing. The sample yields 95,000 to 150,000 clones, about 90% seen once. V was trimmed by 6 bases and J by 0 bases, leaving 14 bases between them. The V gene's germline CDR1 is SNHLY and CDR2 FYNNEI. The CDR3 is 15 residues long. This clonotype was obtained from an adult in good health. J is TRBJ1-1 and V is TRBV2; a weak D match, TRBD1 (6 bases). Sequenced here: peripheral blood, sampled on day 0 of AZD1222 vaccination. The CDR3 sequence is CASRRTEVMNTEAFF. The DNA for the CDR3 is TGTGCCAGCAGGAGGACAGAGGTCATGAACACTGAAGCTTTCTTT.